The count of the clone carrying this T cell receptor (beta chain) is one. Its antigen is unknown. This sample was taken from a study of vaccination effects on CD4 cells after COVID-19. Study summary: Prior to sequencing, the ViraFEST assay stimulated PBMC with viral peptide pools, which expanded the antigen-specific CD4+ T cells.

The CDR3 contains 14 residues. The germline V gene has CDR1 KGHSH and CDR2 LQKENI. Trimming left V 5 bases short and J 1 base short, with 11 bases between. Libraries were prepared by immunoSEQ multiplex PCR; TCRdb keeps only in-frame clonotypes and omits some of them. Of 50,000 or so clones in the sample, roughly three fifths were seen once. Researchers isolated CD4+ T cells once approximately eleven days of culture had elapsed. Nobody among the vaccine recipients had prior SARS-CoV-2 infection (nucleocapsid antibodies were negative). The V gene is TRBV18, the J gene TRBJ2-5; either TRBD1 or TRBD2 may supply D (5 bases each). Sample: CD4+ T cells from PBMCs cultured without peptide, taken before COVID-19 vaccination. The clonotype was recovered from a human donor who received a COVID-19 vaccine. The CDR3 DNA is TGTGCCAGCTCATTGGCCGGGACCCAAGAGACCCAGTACTTC. This translates into CASSLAGTQETQYF.